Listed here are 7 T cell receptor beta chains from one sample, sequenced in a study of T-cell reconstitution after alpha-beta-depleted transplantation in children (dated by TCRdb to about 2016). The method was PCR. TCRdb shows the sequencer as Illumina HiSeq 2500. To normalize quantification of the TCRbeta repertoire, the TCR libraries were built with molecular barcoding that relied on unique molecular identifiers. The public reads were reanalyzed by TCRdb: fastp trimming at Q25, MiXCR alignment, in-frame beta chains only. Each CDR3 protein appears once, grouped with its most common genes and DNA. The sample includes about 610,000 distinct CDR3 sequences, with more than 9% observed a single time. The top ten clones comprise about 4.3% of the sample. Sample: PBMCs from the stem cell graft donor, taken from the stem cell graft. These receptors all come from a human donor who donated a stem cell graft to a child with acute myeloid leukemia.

CDR3 bases: TGCAGTGCTCTCGAAAGCACAGGGGGCGTCTTCTATGGCTACACCTTC. This codes for CSALESTGGVFYGYTF. This chain links TRBV20-1 with TRBJ1-2; 9 bases fit TRBD1. Germline V lookup: CDR1 DFQATT, CDR2 SNEGSKA (reference sequence). This CDR3 has 16 residues. V gave up 5 bases and J gave up 4 bases; unmatched junction bases: 14.

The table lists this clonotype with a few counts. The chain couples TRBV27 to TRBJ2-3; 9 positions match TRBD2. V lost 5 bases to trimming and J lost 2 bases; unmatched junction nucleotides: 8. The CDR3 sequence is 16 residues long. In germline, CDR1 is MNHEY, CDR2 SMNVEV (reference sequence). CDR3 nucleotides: TGTGCCAGCAGTCCGCTAGCGGGATCCTCCACAGATACGCAGTATTTT. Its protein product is CASSPLAGSSTDTQYF.

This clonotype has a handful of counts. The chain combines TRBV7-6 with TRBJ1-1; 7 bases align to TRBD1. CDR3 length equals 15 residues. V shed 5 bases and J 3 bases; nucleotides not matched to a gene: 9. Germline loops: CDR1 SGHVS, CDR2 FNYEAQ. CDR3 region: CASSPSDRAYTEAFF. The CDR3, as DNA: TGTGCCAGCAGCCCCTCCGACAGGGCCTACACTGAAGCTTTCTTT.

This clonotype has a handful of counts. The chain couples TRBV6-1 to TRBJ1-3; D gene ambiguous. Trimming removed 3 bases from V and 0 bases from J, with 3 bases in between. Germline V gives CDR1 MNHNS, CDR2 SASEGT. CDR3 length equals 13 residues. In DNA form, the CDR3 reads TGTGCCAGCAGTGATGGCTCTGGAAACACCATATATTTT. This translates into CASSDGSGNTIYF.

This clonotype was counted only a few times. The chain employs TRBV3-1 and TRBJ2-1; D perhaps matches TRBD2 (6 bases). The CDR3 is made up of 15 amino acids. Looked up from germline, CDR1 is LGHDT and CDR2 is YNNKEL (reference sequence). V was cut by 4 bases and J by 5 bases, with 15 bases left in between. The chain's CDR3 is CASSLASLADNEQFF. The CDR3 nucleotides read TGTGCCAGCAGCCTAGCCTCATTAGCGGACAATGAGCAGTTCTTC.

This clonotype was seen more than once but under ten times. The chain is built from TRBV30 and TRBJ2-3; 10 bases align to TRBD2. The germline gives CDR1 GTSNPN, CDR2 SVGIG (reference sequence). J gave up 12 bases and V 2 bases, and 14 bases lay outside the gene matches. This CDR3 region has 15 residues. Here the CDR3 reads CAWSSLLAGEGPQYF. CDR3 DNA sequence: TGTGCCTGGAGTTCCCTCCTAGCGGGAGAAGGTCCACAGTATTTT.

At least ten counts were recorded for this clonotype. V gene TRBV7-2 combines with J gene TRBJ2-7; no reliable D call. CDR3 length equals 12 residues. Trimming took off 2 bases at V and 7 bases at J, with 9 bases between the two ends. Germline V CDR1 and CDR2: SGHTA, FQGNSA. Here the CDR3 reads CASSLTSNEQYF. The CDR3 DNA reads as TGTGCCAGCAGCTTAACCAGTAATGAGCAGTACTTC.